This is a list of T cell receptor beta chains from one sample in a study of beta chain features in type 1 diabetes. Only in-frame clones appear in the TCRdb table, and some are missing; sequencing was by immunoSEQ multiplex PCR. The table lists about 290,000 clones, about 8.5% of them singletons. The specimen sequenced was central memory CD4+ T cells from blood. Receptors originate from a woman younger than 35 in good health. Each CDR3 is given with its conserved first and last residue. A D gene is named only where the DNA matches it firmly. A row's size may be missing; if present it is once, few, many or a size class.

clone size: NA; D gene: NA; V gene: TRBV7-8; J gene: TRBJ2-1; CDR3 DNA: TGTGCCAGCAGCAGGGGGGGCTCTTACAATGAGCAGTTCTTC; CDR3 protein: CASSRGGSYNEQFF
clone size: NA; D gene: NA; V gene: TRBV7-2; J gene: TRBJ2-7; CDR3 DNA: TGTGCCAGCGCCAGCGCCTACTACGAGCAGTACTTC; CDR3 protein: CASASAYYEQYF
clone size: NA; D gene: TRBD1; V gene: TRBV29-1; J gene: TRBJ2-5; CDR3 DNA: TGCAGCGTTGACAGGGGGCGCGGTGAGACCCAGTACTTC; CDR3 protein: CSVDRGRGETQYF
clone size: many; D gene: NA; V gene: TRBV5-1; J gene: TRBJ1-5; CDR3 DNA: TGCGCCAGCAGTTTAGGGGTCGATCAGCCCCAGCATTTT; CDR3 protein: CASSLGVDQPQHF
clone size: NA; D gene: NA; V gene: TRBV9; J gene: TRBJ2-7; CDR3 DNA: TGTGCCAGCAGCCCGACAGCGGCTTCCTACGAGCAGTACTTC; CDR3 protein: CASSPTAASYEQYF
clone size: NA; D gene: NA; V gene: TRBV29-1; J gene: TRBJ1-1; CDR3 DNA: TGCAGCGTCACGACAGGACCGAACACTGAAGCTTTCTTT; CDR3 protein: CSVTTGPNTEAFF
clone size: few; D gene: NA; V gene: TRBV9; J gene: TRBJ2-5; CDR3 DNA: TGTGCCAGCAGCGTAGGGGGCTACCAAGAGACCCAGTACTTC; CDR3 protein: CASSVGGYQETQYF
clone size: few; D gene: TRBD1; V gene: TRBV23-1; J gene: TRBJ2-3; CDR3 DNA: TGCGCCAGCAGTCAATCGACAGGGCGCACAGATACGCAGTATTTT; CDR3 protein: CASSQSTGRTDTQYF
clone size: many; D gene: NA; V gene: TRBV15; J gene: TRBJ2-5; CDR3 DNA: TGTGCCACCAGCAGAGATCGGGGACAAGAGACCCAGTACTTC; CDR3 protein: CATSRDRGQETQYF
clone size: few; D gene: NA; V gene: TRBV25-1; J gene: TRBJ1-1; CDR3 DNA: TGTGCCAGCAGCTCTCGGGGTGGGGTGAACACTGAAGCTTTCTTT; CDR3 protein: CASSSRGGVNTEAFF
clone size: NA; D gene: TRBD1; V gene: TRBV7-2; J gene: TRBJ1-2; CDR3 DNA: TGTGCCAGCAGCTCCGGGACAGGGGAGGGCTACACCTTC; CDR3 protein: CASSSGTGEGYTF
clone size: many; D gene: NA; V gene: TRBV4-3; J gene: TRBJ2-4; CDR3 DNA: TGCGCCAGCAGCCAAGATGGCAGGGGGGGAAACATTCAGTACTTC; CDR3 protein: CASSQDGRGGNIQYF
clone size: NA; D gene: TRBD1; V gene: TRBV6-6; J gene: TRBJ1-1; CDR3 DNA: TGTGCCAGCAGTTTCCAGGGGGCGAACACTGAAGCTTTCTTT; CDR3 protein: CASSFQGANTEAFF
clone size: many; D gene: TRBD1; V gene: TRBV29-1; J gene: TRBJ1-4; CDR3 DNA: TGCAGCGTTGCTACAGGGGGATATAATGAAAAACTGTTTTTT; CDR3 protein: CSVATGGYNEKLFF
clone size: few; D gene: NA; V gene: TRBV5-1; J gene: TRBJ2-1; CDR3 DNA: TGCGCCAGCAGCCTGCTAGGTTTGAACAATGAGCAGTTCTTC; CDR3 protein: CASSLLGLNNEQFF
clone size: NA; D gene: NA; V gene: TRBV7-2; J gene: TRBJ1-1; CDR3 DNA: TGTGCCAGCAGCTTTATGACAGGCCACCGGATCTTT; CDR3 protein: CASSFMTGHRIF
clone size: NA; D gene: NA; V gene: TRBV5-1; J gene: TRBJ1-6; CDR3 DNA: TGCGCCAGCAGCTTGGCGGGGCAGAACAATTCACCCCTCCACTTT; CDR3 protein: CASSLAGQNNSPLHF
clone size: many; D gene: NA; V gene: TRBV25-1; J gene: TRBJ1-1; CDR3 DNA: TGTGCCAGCAGTCCCTTGGGTGGGGTTGATTGGACTGAAGCTTTCTTT; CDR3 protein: CASSPLGGVDWTEAFF
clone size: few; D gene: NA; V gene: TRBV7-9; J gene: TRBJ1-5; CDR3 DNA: TGTGCCAGCAGCTTAGGGGCCTCGGGGGATCAGCCCCAGCATTTT; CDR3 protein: CASSLGASGDQPQHF
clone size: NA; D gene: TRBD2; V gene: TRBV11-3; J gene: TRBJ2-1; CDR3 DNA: TGTGCCAGCAGCTCCCCGGGGGGGGCCGGTGGTGAGCAGTTCTTC; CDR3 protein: CASSSPGGAGGEQFF
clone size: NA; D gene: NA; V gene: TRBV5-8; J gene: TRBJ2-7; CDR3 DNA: TGTGCCAGCAGCTTGAATGCCCCCTTGGAGCAGTACTTC; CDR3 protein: CASSLNAPLEQYF
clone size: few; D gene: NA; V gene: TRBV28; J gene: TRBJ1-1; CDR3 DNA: TGTGCCAGCAGTGCCGGACAGACGACTGAAGCTTTCTTT; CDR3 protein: CASSAGQTTEAFF
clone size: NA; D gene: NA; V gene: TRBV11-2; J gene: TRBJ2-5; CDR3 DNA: TGTGCCAGCAGCTTAGACACCAGACTTGTGGACTTC; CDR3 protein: CASSLDTRLVDF
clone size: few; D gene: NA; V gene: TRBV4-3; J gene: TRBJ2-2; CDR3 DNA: TGCGCCAGCAGCCAAGATGGCAGGGTCACCGAGCTGTTTTTT; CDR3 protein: CASSQDGRVTELFF
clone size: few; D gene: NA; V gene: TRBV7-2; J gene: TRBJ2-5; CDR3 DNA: TGTGCCAGCAACAAGAGTGGTGGGAAGACCCAGTACTTC; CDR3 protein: CASNKSGGKTQYF
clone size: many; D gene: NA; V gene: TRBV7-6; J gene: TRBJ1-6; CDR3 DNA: TGTGCCAGCAGCTCGGTCAGTGGGCTAGGGTCCCTCCACTTT; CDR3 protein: CASSSVSGLGSLHF
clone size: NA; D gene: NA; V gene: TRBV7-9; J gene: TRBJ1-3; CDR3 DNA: TGTGCCAGCAGCTTAGTGGGTGACACCATATATTTT; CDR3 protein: CASSLVGDTIYF
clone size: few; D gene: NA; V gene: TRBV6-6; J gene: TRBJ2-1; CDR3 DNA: TGTGCCAGCAGTTACTCAAGGAAAGGAGACAATGAGCAGTTCTTC; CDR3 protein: CASSYSRKGDNEQFF
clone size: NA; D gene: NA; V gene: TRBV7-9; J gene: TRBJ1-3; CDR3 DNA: TGTGCCAGCAGCTTAATGGGTTCCGACACCATATATTTT; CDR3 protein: CASSLMGSDTIYF
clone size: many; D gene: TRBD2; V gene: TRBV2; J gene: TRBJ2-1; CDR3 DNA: TGTGCCAGCAGGCAAGCGGGGACCTACAATGAGCAGTTCTTC; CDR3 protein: CASRQAGTYNEQFF
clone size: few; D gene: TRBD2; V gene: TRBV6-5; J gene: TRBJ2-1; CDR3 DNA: TGTGCCACCGCCCGCGGACTAGCGGGAAACAATGAGCAGTTCTTC; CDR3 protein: CATARGLAGNNEQFF
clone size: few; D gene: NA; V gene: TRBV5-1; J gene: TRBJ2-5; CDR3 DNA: TGCGCCAGCAGCTGGTCCGGGGCAACGACCCAAGAGACCCAGTACTTC; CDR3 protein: CASSWSGATTQETQYF
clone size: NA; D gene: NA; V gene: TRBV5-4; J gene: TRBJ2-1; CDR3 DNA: TGTGCCAGCACAGTAGGGGGGATCAATGAGCAGTTCTTC; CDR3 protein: CASTVGGINEQFF
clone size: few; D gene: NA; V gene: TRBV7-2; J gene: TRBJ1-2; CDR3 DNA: TGTGCCAGCAGCATGGTTAACTATGGCTACACCTTC; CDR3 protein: CASSMVNYGYTF
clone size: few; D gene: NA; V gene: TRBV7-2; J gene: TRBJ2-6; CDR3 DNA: TGTGCCAGCAGCCTACAGGGTTCGTGGGCCAACGTCCTGACTTTC; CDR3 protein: CASSLQGSWANVLTF
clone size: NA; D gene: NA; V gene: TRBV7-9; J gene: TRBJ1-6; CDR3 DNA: TGTGCCAGCAGTTTTCCTAGTTCACCCCTCCACTTT; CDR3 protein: CASSFPSSPLHF
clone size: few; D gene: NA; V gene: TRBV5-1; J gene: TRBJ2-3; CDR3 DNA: TGTGCCAGCAGCTTGGAGGGAAGGGTCGGTACGCAGTATTTT; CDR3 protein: CASSLEGRVGTQYF
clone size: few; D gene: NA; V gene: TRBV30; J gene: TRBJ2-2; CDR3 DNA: TGTGCCTGGAGTGTAAAGGGGAGTGCGGCAGGGCGGACCGGGGAGCTGTTTTTT; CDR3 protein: CAWSVKGSAAGRTGELFF
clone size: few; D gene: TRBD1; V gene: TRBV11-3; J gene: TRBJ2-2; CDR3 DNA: TGTGCCAGCAGCACCCACAGGGGGAGCACCGGGGAGCTGTTTTTT; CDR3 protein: CASSTHRGSTGELFF
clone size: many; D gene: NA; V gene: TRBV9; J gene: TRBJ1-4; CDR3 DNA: TGTGCCAGCAGCGTGGGGAGTTTTAGTGAAAAACTGTTTTTT; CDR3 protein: CASSVGSFSEKLFF
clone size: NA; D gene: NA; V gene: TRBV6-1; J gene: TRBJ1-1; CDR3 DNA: TGTGCCAGCAGTTCCTTCGGGGAGACTGAAGCTTTCTTT; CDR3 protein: CASSSFGETEAFF
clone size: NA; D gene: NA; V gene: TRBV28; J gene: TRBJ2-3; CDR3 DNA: TGTGCCAGCAGTTCGAGGGCACCGGATACGCAGTATTTT; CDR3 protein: CASSSRAPDTQYF
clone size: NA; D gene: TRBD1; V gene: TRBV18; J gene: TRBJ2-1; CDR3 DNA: TGTGCCAGCTCACGTTCCGGACAGGGTCGCAATGAGCAGTTCTTC; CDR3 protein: CASSRSGQGRNEQFF
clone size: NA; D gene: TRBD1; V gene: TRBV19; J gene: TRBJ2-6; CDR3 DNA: TGTGCCACCAAGGACAGGGAGGCTGGGGCCAACGTCCTGACTTTC; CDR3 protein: CATKDREAGANVLTF
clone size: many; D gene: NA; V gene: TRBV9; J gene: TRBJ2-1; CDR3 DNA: TGTGCCAGCAGCGTAGGGTCTGGCAATGAGCAGTTCTTC; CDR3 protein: CASSVGSGNEQFF
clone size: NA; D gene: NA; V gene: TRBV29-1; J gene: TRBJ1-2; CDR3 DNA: TGCAGCGTTGGCGGCTACACCTTC; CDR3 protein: CSVGGYTF
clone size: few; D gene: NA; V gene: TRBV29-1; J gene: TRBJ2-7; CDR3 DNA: TGCAGCGTTGACAAGGGGCCCCCCTACGAGCAGTACTTC; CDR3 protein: CSVDKGPPYEQYF
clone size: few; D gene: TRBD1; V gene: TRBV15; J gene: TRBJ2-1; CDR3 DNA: TGTGCCACCAGCAGAGAAGGGACAGGGATGGGGAATGAGCAGTTCTTC; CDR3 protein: CATSREGTGMGNEQFF
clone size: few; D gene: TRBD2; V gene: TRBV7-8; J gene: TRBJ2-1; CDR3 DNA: TGTGCCAGCAGCCTCTCCGGGACTAGCGGGAGAAATGAGCAGTTCTTC; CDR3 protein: CASSLSGTSGRNEQFF
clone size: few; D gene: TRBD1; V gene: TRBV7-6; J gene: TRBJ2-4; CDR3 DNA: TGTGCCAGCAGCTTGGGACAGGGATACATTCAGTACTTC; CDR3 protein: CASSLGQGYIQYF
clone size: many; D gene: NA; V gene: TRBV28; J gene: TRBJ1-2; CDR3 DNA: TGTGCCAGCAGCTCTACGGTGAATAACTATGGCTACACCTTC; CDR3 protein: CASSSTVNNYGYTF
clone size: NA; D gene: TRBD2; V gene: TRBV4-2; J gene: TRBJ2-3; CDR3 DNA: TGTGCCAGCAGCCAAGCTACTAGCGCGGGAGATACGCAGTATTTT; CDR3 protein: CASSQATSAGDTQYF
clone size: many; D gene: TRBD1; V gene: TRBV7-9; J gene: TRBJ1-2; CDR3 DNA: TGTGCCAGCAGCGTGGACAGGGTGGGCTATGGCTACACCTTC; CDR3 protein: CASSVDRVGYGYTF
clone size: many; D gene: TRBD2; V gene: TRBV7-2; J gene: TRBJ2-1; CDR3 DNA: TGTGCCAGCACCCCTTTAGCGGGAGCGGCTGAGCAGTTCTTC; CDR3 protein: CASTPLAGAAEQFF